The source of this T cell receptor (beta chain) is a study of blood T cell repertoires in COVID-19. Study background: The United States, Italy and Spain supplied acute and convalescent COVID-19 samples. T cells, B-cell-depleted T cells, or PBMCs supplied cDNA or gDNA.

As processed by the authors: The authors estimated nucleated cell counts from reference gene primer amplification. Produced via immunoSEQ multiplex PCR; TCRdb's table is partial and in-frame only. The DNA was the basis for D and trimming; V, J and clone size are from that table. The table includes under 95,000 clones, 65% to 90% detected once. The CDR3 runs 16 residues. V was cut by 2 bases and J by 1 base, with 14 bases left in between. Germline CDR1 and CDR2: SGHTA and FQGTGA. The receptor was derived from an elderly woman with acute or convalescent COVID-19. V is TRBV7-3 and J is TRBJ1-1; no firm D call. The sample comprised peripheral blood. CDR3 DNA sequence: TGTGCCAGCAGCTTAGTGCGCGGGTTAGGGAACACTGAAGCTTTCTTT. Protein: CASSLVRGLGNTEAFF.